Each of the 16 T cell receptor beta chains below was sequenced from the same sample in a study of T cell responses to AZD1222 COVID-19 vaccine. Profiled with immunoSEQ multiplex PCR; TCRdb holds only in-frame clones, not every one. This table holds some 130,000 clones, 84% found once. Sample: peripheral blood, taken on day 0 of AZD1222 vaccination. These receptors originate from an adult in good health.

Only one count was recorded for this clone. V and J are TRBV6-2 or TRBV6-3 and TRBJ2-3; 9 nucleotides line up with TRBD2. V lost 6 bases, J lost 0 bases, and 10 bases stayed unmatched. CDR1 and CDR2 from the germline V gene are MNHEY and SVGEGT. This CDR3 comprises 17 residues. The CDR3 is CASSPGVAGASTDTQYF. The CDR3 DNA follows: TGTGCCAGCAGCCCTGGGGTAGCGGGGGCCAGCACAGATACGCAGTATTTT.

The J gene is TRBJ1-5, the V gene TRBV19, with no clear D. V lost 8 bases and J 4 bases, leaving 21 bases between the germline ends. The CDR3 totals 16 residues. Germline V gene lookup returns CDR1 LNHDA and CDR2 SQIVND (reference sequence). The chain's CDR3 is CASQVRMVEPNQPQHF. CDR3 bases: TGTGCCAGTCAAGTCCGGATGGTCGAGCCAAATCAGCCCCAGCATTTT.

This chain uses TRBV19 with TRBJ1-4, with no clear D. Germline-derived CDR1 and CDR2 are LNHDA and SQIVND (reference sequence). The CDR3 has 15 residues. The V end lost 4 bases, the J end lost 5 bases, and 14 bases lay between the germline ends. The DNA for the CDR3 is TGTGCCAGTAGTAGGAGGACTGTACCGAATGAAAAACTGTTTTTT. This translates into CASSRRTVPNEKLFF.

This sequence joins TRBV28 and TRBJ1-5; D ambiguous. The CDR3 extends over 13 amino acids. Germline CDR1 is MDHEN and CDR2 is SYDVKM. Trimming shortened V by 6 bases and J by 7 bases, and 13 bases separated the two germline ends. CDR3 residues: CASRPTLGQPQHF. For the CDR3, the DNA is TGTGCCAGCAGACCAACATTAGGGCAGCCCCAGCATTTT.

The chain joins TRBV5-1 to TRBJ2-3; D is undetermined. Germline assignment: CDR1 SGHRS and CDR2 YFSETQ. This CDR3 comprises 13 residues. V shed 0 bases and J shed 1 base, with 3 bases lying between them. The DNA of the CDR3 is TGCGCCAGCAGCTTGGCCCGCACAGATACGCAGTATTTT. Translation gives CASSLARTDTQYF.

This rearrangement joins TRBV28 to TRBJ1-1; TRBD1 agrees at 8 bases. CDR3 size: 15 residues. Per germline, CDR1 MDHEN and CDR2 SYDVKM. J was trimmed by 1 base and V by 7 bases; bases with no gene match: 8. CDR3 coding DNA: TGTGCCAGCAATCGTCCCGGGACAGGGAACACTGAAGCTTTCTTT. The encoded protein is CASNRPGTGNTEAFF.

The chain carries TRBV19 and TRBJ1-2; D gene unclear. V was pared by 8 bases and J by 1 base, with 8 bases between. Germline CDR1 is LNHDA and CDR2 is SQIVND (reference sequence). This CDR3 is built from 12 residues. The CDR3 DNA is TGTGCCAGTCAAGATAGTAACTATGGCTACACCTTC. Its translation is CASQDSNYGYTF.

V and J are TRBV11-2 and TRBJ1-2; 9 bases are shared with TRBD1. The germline V gene has CDR1 SGHAT and CDR2 FQNNGV. With 5 bases clipped from V and 7 bases from J, the junction kept 11 bases outside the gene matches. The CDR3 has 15 amino acids. The CDR3 region has the DNA TGTGCCAGCAGCCTGCAAGCCGGGACAGGGTTTGGCTACACCTTC. Protein sequence: CASSLQAGTGFGYTF. Full variable domain (outside the CDR3, taken from reference TRBV11-2 and TRBJ1-2): EAGVAQSPRYKIIEKRQSVAFWCNPISGHATLYWYQQILGQGPKLLIQFQNNGVVDDSQLPKDRFSAERLKGVDSTLKIQPAKLEDSAVYLCASSLQAGTGFGYTFGSGTRLTVV.

The CDR3 loop is CASSLPLTGTGNEQFF. For the CDR3, the DNA is TGCGCCAGCAGCTTGCCACTGACAGGGACGGGAAATGAGCAGTTCTTC. The chain combines TRBV5-1 with TRBJ2-1, with TRBD1 identical over 7 bases. CDR3 length: 16 residues. Losses at the gene ends were 1 base for V and 7 bases for J; bases not matched to a gene: 11. Germline V CDR1 and CDR2: SGHRS, YFSETQ. The whole variable domain, remainder taken from reference TRBV5-1 and TRBJ2-1, is KAGVTQTPRYLIKTRGQQVTLSCSPISGHRSVSWYQQTPGQGLQFLFEYFSETQRNKGNFPGRFSGRQFSNSRSEMNVSTLELGDSALYLCASSLPLTGTGNEQFFGPGTRLTVL.

CDR3 in DNA: TGTGCCAGCCGAGCGGCGGGGGGGCCCTACGAGCAGTACTTC. Translated, it gives CASRAAGGPYEQYF. The chain links TRBV18 to TRBJ2-7; 9 bases fit TRBD2. Per the germline V gene, CDR1 is KGHSH and CDR2 is LQKENI. Trimming at V came to 8 bases and at J to 2 bases, leaving 7 bases not matched to a gene. CDR3 length: 14 amino acids.

The chain carries TRBV7-9 and TRBJ1-3; D gene unclear. Germline V gene data show CDR1 as SEHNR and CDR2 as FQNEAQ (reference sequence). With 1 base removed from V and 9 bases from J, the gap between germline ends came to 13 bases. This CDR3 is 14 amino acids long. CDR3 nucleotide sequence: TGTGCCAGCAGCTTAGTTTCAGTTGGAGGCACCATATATTTT. Amino acids: CASSLVSVGGTIYF.

V is TRBV28 and J is TRBJ2-1; D possibly uses TRBD1 or TRBD2 (6 bases each). V was pared by 9 bases and J by 8 bases, with 17 bases between. Germline values: CDR1 MDHEN, CDR2 SYDVKM. CDR3 size: 13 residues. CDR3 coding DNA: TGTGCCAGTACTAGGGGGGCAGTGGATGAGCAGTTCTTC. Translating it yields CASTRGAVDEQFF. Complete variable domain (other parts from reference TRBV28 and TRBJ2-1): DVKVTQSSRYLVKRTGEKVFLECVQDMDHENMFWYRQDPGLGLRLIYFSYDVKMKEKGDIPEGYSVSREKKERFSLILESASTNQTSMYLCASTRGAVDEQFFGPGTRLTVL.

The rearrangement links TRBV30 to TRBJ1-1; D call uncertain. In germline, CDR1 is GTSNPN, CDR2 SVGIG (reference sequence). The CDR3 consists of 10 residues. V shed 5 bases and J shed 8 bases, with 9 bases lying between them. The CDR3 DNA follows: TGTGCCTGGGCCGGGCAAGAAGCTTTCTTT. Protein sequence: CAWAGQEAFF.

This chain uses TRBV19 with TRBJ1-2; no firm D call. V was shortened by 6 bases and J by 5 bases, with 4 bases between the two germline ends. From germline, CDR1 is LNHDA and CDR2 SQIVND (reference sequence). CDR3 size: 10 residues. This chain's CDR3 is CASRGYGYTF. Written as DNA, the CDR3 is TGTGCCAGTAGAGGGTATGGCTACACCTTC.

The J gene is TRBJ2-7, the V gene TRBV27; 8 bases are shared with TRBD1. Germline values: CDR1 MNHEY, CDR2 SMNVEV (reference sequence). The CDR3 covers 14 residues. V shed 5 bases, J shed 2 bases, and the junction held 5 bases outside the gene matches. The CDR3 DNA is TGTGCCAGCAGTCTAGACAGGGGAACCTACGAGCAGTACTTC. Encoded protein: CASSLDRGTYEQYF.

The chain has TRBV7-6 and TRBJ2-7, with D possibly being TRBD1 (6 bases). Germline V CDR1 and CDR2: SGHVS, FNYEAQ. There are 14 residues in the CDR3. V shed 1 base and J shed 3 bases, with 10 bases lying between them. The CDR3 sequence: CASSLGGQSYEQYF. CDR3 sequence (DNA): TGTGCCAGCAGCTTAGGCGGACAGAGCTACGAGCAGTACTTC. Together with reference TRBV7-6 and TRBJ2-7, the CDR3 gives the full variable domain: GAGVSQSPRYKVTKRGQDVALRCDPISGHVSLYWYRQALGQGPEFLTYFNYEAQQDKSGLPNDRFSAERPEGSISTLTIQRTEQRDSAMYRCASSLGGQSYEQYFGPGTRLTVT.